This T cell receptor (beta chain) was retrieved from a study of OX40 agonist ivuxolimab in advanced cancers. The overall study: Among those enrolled, mean age was 60 years (range about 23 to 85) and approximately 80% were male. Past anti-PD-1, anti-PD-L1 or anti-CTLA-4 therapy was accepted, and 30% to 50% had received some. Overall study findings and caveats: At 0.1 to 3.0 mg/kg and by week 6, CD4+ and CD8+ T cells in the blood had expanded clonally.

TCRdb's copy holds only in-frame clones and misses some; the assay was immunoSEQ multiplex PCR. This sample yields 75,000 to 100,000 clones, of which 75% to 95% are seen a single time; 0.3% to 0.4% belongs to the top ten. Peripheral blood came from all dose cohorts at three timepoints. Germline lookup yields CDR1 WSHSY and CDR2 SAAADI. This CDR3 contains 14 residues. The ends lost 6 bases at V and 4 bases at J; junction bases unmatched: 6. This clone was detected only once. Its antigen is undetermined. The genes are TRBV10-2 and TRBJ1-1; 9 nucleotides align to TRBD1. Sequencing used CD4+ or CD8+ T cells sorted from blood, obtained in a trial of the OX40 agonist ivuxolimab. The clonotype originates from an adult with an advanced solid tumor such as melanoma, head and neck, liver or kidney cancer. The CDR3: CASRQGAGGTEAFF. CDR3 sequence (DNA): TGCGCCAGCAGACAGGGGGCAGGGGGCACTGAAGCTTTCTTT.